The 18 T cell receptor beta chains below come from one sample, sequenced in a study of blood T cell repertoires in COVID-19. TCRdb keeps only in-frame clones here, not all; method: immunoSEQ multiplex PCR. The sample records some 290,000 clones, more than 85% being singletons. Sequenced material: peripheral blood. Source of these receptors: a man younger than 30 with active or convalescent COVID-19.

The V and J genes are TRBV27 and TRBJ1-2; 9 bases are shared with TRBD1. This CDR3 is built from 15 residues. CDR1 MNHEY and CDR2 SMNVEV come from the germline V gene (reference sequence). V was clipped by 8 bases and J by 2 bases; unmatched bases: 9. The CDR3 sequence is CASRDGDRANYGYTF. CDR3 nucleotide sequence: TGTGCCAGCCGGGACGGGGACAGGGCCAACTATGGCTACACCTTC.

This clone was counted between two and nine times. CDR3 bases: TGTGCCAGCAGTGAGCTGAGTAGCAATCAGCCCCAGCATTTT. Its protein is CASSELSSNQPQHF. This sequence joins TRBV6-1 and TRBJ1-5; no definite D call. Germline assignment: CDR1 MNHNS and CDR2 SASEGT. This CDR3 has 14 amino acids. The ends were cut back, 3 bases at V and 0 bases at J, with 6 bases in the middle.

CDR3 amino acids: CASSRDSSSYEQYF. The CDR3 nucleotides are TGTGCCAGCAGCAGGGACTCAAGCTCCTACGAGCAGTACTTC. The chain recombines TRBV3-1 (or the pseudogene TRBV3-2) with TRBJ2-7, with D tentatively TRBD2 (6 bases). V was pared by 5 bases and J by 0 bases, with 11 bases between. The CDR3 is 14 amino acids. Germline-derived CDR1 and CDR2 are LGHDT and YNNKEL (reference sequence).

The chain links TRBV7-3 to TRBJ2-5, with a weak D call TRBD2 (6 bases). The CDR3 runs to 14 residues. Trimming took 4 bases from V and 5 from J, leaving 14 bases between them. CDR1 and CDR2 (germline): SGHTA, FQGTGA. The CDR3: CASSSGTRGETQYF. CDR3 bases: TGTGCCAGCAGCTCTGGAACCCGGGGGGAGACCCAGTACTTC.

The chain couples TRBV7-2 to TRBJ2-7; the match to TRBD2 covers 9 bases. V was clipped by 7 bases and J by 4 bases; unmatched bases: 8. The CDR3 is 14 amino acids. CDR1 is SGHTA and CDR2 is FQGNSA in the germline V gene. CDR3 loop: CASTYTSGPYEQYF. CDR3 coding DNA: TGTGCCAGCACCTATACTAGCGGGCCTTACGAGCAGTACTTC.

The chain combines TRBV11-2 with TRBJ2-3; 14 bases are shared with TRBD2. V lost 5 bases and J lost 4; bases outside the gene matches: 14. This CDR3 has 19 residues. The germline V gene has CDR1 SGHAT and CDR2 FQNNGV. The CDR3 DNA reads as TGTGCCAGCAGCCTGCCGACTAGCGGGGGGGCTCAGGGGGCAGATACGCAGTATTTT. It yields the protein CASSLPTSGGAQGADTQYF.

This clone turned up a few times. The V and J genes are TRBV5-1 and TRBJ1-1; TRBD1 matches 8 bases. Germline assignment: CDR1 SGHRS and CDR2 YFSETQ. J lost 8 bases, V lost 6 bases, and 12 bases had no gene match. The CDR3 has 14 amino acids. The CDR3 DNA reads TGCGCCAGCAATGAAGCCGGGACAGGACTGGAAGCTTTCTTT. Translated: CASNEAGTGLEAFF.

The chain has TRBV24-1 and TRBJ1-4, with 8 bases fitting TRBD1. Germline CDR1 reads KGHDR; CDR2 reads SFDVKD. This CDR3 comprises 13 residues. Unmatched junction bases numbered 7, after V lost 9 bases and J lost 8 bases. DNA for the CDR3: TGTGCCACCTTACAGGGGGAGTGGGAAAAACTGTTTTTT. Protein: CATLQGEWEKLFF.

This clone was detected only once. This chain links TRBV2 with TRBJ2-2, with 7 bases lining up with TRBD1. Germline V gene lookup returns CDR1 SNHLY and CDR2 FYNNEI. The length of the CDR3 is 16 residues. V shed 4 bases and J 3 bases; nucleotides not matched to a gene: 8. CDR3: CASSGTGQPYTGELFF. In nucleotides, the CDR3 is TGTGCCAGCAGTGGAACGGGACAGCCCTACACCGGGGAGCTGTTTTTT.

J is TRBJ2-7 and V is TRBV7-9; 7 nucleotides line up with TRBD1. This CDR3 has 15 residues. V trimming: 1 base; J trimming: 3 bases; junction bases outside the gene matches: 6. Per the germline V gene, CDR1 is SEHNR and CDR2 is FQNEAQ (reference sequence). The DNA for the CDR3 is TGTGCCAGCAGCTTAGGGTCACAGGGGTTCTACGAGCAGTACTTC. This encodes CASSLGSQGFYEQYF.

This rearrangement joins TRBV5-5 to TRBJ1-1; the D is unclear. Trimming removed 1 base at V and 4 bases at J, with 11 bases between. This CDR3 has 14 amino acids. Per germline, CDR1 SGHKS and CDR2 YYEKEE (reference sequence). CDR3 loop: CASSLTAGITEAFF. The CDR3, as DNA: TGTGCCAGCAGCTTGACCGCGGGGATCACTGAAGCTTTCTTT.

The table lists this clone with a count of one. The CDR3 DNA reads as TGCGCCAGCAGCCAAGATAAGGCTAGCGGGGGAAACATTCAGTACTTC. Translation: CASSQDKASGGNIQYF. The chain couples TRBV4-1 to TRBJ2-4; the match to TRBD2 covers 10 bases. The CDR3 length is 16 residues. Germline V lookup: CDR1 MGHRA, CDR2 YSYEKL. Trimming took 0 bases from V and 6 from J; bases not matched to a gene: 5.

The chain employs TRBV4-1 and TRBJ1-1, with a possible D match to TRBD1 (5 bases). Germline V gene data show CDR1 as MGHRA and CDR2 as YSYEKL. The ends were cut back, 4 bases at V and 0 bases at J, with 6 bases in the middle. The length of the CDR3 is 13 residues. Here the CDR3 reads CASSLQVNTEAFF. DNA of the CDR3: TGCGCCAGCAGCCTACAGGTGAACACTGAAGCTTTCTTT.

The CDR3 reads CASSPRQVDQPQHF. DNA of the CDR3: TGCGCCAGCAGTCCCAGACAGGTGGATCAGCCCCAGCATTTT. The chain links TRBV10-2 to TRBJ1-5, with D possibly TRBD1 on 6 matching bases. The germline V and J ends were trimmed by 5 bases and 5 bases, with 13 bases remaining between them. The CDR3 sequence is 14 residues long. The germline V gene has CDR1 WSHSY and CDR2 SAAADI.

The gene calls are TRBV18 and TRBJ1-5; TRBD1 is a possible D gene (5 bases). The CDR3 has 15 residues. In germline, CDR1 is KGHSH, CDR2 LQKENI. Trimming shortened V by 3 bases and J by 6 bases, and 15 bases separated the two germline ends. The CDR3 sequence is CASSPGGATGQPQHF. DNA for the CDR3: TGTGCCAGCTCACCTGGAGGGGCTACAGGTCAGCCCCAGCATTTT.

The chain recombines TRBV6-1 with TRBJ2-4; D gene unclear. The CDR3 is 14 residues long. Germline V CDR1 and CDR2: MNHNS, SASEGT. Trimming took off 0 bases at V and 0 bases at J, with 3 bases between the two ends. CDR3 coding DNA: TGTGCCAGCAGTGAAGCCAGAGCCAAAAACATTCAGTACTTC. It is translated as CASSEARAKNIQYF.

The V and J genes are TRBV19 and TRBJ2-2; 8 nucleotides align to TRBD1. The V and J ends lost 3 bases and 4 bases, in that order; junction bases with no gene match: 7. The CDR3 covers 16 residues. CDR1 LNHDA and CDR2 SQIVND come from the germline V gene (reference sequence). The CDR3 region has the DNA TGTGCCAGTAGTATCCTCGTCGGACAGGGCACCGGGGAGCTGTTTTTT. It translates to CASSILVGQGTGELFF.

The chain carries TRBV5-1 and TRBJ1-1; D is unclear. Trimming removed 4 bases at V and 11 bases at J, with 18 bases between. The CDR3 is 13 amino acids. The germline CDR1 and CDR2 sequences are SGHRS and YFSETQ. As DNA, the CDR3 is TGCGCCAGCAGCCTACCAGCCGGGAACGACGCTTTCTTT. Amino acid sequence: CASSLPAGNDAFF.